This T cell receptor beta chain was observed in a study of technical replicates of blood from a handful of donors. The CDR3 extends over 10 amino acids. CDR1 is SQVTM, CDR2 ANQGSEA, per germline. The germline V and J ends were trimmed by 3 bases and 6 bases, with 5 bases remaining between them. This clone appeared a single time. TCRdb keeps only in-frame clones here, not all; method: immunoSEQ multiplex PCR. The data show 75,000 to 100,000 clones, just under 95% seen once. The chain employs TRBV29-1 and TRBJ1-2; D not certain. The sample consisted of T cells isolated from PBMCs. This TCR was recovered from a human donor in good health. The CDR3 protein is CSVDSDGYTF. The CDR3, as DNA: TGCAGCGTTGACTCCGATGGCTACACCTTC.